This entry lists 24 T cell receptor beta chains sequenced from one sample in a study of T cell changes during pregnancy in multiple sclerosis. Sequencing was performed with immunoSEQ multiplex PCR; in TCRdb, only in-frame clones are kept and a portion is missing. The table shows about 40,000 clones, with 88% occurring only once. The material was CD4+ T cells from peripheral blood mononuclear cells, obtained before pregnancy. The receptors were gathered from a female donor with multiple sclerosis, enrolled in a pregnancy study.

The CDR3 region has the DNA TGCAGCGTCGGTAGCGGACAGGGTGTCTATGGCTACACCTTC. It is translated as CSVGSGQGVYGYTF. This rearrangement joins TRBV29-1 to TRBJ1-2, with 8 bases matching TRBD1. V lost 6 bases to trimming and J lost 4 bases; unmatched junction nucleotides: 10. The CDR3 is 14 residues long. CDR1 and CDR2 (germline): SQVTM, ANQGSEA.

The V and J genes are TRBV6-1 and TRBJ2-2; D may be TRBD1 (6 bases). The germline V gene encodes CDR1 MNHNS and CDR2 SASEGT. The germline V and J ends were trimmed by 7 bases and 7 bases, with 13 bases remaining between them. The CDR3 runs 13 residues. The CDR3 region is CASIQGIDGELFF. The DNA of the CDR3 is TGTGCCAGCATACAGGGTATTGACGGGGAGCTGTTTTTT.

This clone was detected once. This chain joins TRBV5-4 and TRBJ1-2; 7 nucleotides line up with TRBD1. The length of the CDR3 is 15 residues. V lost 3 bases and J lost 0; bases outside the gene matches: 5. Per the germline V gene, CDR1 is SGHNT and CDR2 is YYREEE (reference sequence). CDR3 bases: TGTGCCAGCAGCTCGGGGACAGAGTCTAACTATGGCTACACCTTC. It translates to CASSSGTESNYGYTF. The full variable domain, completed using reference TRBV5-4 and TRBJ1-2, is ETGVTQSPTHLIKTRGQQVTLRCSSQSGHNTVSWYQQALGQGPQFIFQYYREEENGRGNFPPRFSGLQFPNYSSELNVNALELDDSALYLCASSSGTESNYGYTFGSGTRLTVV.

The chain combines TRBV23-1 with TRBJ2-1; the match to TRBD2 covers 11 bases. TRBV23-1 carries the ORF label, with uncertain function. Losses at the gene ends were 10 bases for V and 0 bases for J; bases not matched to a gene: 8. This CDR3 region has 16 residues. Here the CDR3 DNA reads TGCGCCAACAATAACACTAGCGGGAGCTCCTACAATGAGCAGTTCTTC. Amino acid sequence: CANNNTSGSSYNEQFF.

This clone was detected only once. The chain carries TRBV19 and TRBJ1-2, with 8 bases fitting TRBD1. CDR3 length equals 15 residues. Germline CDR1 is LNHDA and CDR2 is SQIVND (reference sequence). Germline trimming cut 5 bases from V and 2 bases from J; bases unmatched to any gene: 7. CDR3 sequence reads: CASSPDRGINYGYTF. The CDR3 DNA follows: TGTGCCAGTAGTCCCGACAGGGGAATCAACTATGGCTACACCTTC.

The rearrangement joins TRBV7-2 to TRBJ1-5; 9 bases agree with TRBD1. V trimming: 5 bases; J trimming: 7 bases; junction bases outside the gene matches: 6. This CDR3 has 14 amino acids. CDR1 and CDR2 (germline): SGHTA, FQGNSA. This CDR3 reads CASSQTGGGQPQHF. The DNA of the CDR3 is TGTGCCAGCAGCCAAACAGGGGGCGGCCAGCCCCAGCATTTT.

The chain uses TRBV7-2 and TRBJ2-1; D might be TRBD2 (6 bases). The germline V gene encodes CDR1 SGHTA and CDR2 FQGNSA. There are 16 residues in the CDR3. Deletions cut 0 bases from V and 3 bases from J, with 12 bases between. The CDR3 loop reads CASSLAGTRNYNEQFF. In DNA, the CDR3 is TGTGCCAGCAGCTTAGCTGGGACTCGGAACTACAATGAGCAGTTCTTC.

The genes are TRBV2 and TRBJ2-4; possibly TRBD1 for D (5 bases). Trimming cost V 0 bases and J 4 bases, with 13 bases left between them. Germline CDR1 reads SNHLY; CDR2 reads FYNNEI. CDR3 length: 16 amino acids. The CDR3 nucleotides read TGTGCCAGCAGTGAAGCGCTGCCAGGGCAAAAAAACATTCAGTACTTC. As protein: CASSEALPGQKNIQYF. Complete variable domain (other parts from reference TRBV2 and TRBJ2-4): EPEVTQTPSHQVTQMGQEVILRCVPISNHLYFYWYRQILGQKVEFLVSFYNNEISEKSEIFDDQFSVERPDGSNFTLKIRSTKLEDSAMYFCASSEALPGQKNIQYFGAGTRLSVL.

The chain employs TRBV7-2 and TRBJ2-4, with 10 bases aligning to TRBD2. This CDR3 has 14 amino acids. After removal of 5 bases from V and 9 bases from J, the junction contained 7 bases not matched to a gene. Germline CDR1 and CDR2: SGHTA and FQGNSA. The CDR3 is CASSPGTSAFIQYF. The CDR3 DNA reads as TGTGCCAGCAGCCCCGGGACTAGCGCGTTCATTCAGTACTTC. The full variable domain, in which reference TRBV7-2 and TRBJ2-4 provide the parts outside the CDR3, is GAGVSQSPSNKVTEKGKDVELRCDPISGHTALYWYRQSLGQGLEFLIYFQGNSAPDKSGLPSDRFSAERTGGSVSTLTIQRTQQEDSAVYLCASSPGTSAFIQYFGAGTRLSVL.

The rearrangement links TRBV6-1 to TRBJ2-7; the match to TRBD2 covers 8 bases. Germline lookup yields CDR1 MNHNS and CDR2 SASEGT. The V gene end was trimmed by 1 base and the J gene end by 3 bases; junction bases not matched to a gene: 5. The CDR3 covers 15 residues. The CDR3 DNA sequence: TGTGCCAGCAGTGAAGTCTTGGCGGGGGGCTACGAGCAGTACTTC. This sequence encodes CASSEVLAGGYEQYF.

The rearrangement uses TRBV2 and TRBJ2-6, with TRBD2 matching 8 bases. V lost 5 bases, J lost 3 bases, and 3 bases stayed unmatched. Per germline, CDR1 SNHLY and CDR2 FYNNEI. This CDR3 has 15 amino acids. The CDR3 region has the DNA TGTGCCAGCAGTCCCACTAGCGGTGGGGCCAACGTCCTGACTTTC. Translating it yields CASSPTSGGANVLTF.

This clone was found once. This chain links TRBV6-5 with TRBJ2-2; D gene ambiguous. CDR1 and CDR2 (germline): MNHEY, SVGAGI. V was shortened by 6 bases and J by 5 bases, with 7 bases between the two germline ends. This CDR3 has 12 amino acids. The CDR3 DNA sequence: TGTGCCAGCAGGTCGAGGACCGGGGAGCTGTTTTTT. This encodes CASRSRTGELFF.

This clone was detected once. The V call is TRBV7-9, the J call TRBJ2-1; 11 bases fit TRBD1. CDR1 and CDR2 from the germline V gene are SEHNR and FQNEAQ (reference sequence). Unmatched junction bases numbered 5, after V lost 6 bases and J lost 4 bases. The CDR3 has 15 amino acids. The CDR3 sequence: CASRTGQGAYNEQFF. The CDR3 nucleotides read TGTGCCAGCAGGACCGGACAGGGGGCGTACAATGAGCAGTTCTTC.

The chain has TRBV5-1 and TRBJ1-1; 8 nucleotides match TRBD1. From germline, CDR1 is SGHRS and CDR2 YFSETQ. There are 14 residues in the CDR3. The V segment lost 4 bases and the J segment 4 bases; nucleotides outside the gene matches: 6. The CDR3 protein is CASSQKTGVTEAFF. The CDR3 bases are TGCGCCAGCAGCCAAAAGACAGGGGTCACTGAAGCTTTCTTT. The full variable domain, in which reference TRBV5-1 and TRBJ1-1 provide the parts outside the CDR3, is KAGVTQTPRYLIKTRGQQVTLSCSPISGHRSVSWYQQTPGQGLQFLFEYFSETQRNKGNFPGRFSGRQFSNSRSEMNVSTLELGDSALYLCASSQKTGVTEAFFGQGTRLTVV.

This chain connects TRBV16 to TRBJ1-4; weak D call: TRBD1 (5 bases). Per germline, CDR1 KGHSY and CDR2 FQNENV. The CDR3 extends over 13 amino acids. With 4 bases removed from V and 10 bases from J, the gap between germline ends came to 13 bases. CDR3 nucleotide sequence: TGTGCCAGCAGCCCCCGCCGGCAGGGAAAACTGTTTTTT. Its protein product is CASSPRRQGKLFF.

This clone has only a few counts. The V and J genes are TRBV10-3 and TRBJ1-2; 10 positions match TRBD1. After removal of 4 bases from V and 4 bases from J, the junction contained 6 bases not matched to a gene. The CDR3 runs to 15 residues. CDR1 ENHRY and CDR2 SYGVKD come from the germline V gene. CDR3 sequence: CAISGGQGPTYGYTF. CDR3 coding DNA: TGTGCCATCAGTGGGGGACAGGGGCCGACCTATGGCTACACCTTC.

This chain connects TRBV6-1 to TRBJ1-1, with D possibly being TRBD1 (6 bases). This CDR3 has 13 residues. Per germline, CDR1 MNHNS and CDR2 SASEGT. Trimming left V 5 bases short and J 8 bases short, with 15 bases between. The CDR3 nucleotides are TGTGCCAGCAGTCAAGATCTACAGGGAGAAGCTTTCTTT. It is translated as CASSQDLQGEAFF.

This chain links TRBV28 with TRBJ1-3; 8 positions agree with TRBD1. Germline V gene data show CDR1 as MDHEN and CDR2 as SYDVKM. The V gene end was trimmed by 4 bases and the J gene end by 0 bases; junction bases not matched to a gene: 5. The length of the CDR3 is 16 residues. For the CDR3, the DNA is TGTGCCAGCAGTTCCCCAGGGGGCGCCTCTGGAAACACCATATATTTT. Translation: CASSSPGGASGNTIYF.

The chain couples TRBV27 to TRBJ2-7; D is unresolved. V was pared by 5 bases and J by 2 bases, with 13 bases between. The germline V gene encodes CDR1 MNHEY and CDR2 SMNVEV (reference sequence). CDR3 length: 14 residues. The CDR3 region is CASSILRITYEQYF. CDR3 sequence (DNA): TGTGCCAGCAGTATACTCAGGATTACCTACGAGCAGTACTTC.

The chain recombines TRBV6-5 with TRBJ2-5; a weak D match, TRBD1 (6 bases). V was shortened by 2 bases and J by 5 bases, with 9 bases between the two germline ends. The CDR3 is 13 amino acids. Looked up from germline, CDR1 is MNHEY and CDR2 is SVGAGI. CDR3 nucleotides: TGTGCCAGCAGTTACGGACAGCGGGAGACCCAGTACTTC. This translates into CASSYGQRETQYF.

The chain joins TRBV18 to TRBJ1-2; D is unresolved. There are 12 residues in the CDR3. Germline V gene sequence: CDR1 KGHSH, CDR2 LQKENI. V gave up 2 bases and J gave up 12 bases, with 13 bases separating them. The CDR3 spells CASSPGVGVDTF. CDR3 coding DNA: TGTGCCAGCTCACCAGGGGTCGGGGTTGACACCTTC. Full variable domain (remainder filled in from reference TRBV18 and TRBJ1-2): NAGVMQNPRHLVRRRGQEARLRCSPMKGHSHVYWYRQLPEEGLKFMVYLQKENIIDESGMPKERFSAEFPKEGPSILRIQQVVRGDSAAYFCASSPGVGVDTFGSGTRLTVV.

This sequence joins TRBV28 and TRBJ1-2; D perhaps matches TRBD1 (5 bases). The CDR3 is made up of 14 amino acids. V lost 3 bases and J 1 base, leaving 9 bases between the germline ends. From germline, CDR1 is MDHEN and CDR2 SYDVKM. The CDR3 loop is CASSFTGGNYGYTF. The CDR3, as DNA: TGTGCCAGCAGTTTTACGGGGGGTAACTATGGCTACACCTTC.

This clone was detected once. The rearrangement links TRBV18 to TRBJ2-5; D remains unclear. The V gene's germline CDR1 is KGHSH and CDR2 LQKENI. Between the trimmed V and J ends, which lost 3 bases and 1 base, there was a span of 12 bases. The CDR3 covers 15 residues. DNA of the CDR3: TGTGCCAGCTCACCGGTTTCGGAGACCCAAGAGACCCAGTACTTC. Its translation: CASSPVSETQETQYF.

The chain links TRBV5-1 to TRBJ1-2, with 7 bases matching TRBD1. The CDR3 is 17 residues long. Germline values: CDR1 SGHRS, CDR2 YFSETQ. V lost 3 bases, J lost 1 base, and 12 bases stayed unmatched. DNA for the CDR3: TGCGCCAGCAGCTGGGGAGACAGGGAGAGGCGTAACTATGGCTACACCTTC. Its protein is CASSWGDRERRNYGYTF.